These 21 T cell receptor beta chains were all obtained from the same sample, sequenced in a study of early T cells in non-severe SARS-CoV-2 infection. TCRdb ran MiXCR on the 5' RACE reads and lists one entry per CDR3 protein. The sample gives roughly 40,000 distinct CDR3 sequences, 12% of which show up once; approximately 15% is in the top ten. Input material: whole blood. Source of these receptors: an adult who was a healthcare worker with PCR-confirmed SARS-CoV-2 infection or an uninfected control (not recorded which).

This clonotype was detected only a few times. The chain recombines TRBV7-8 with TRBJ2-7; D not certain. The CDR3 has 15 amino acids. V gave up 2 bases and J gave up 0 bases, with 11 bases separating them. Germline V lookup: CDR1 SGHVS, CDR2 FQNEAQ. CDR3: CASSLRSDPSYEQYF. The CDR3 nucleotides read TGTGCCAGCAGCTTAAGGTCGGACCCCTCCTACGAGCAGTACTTC.

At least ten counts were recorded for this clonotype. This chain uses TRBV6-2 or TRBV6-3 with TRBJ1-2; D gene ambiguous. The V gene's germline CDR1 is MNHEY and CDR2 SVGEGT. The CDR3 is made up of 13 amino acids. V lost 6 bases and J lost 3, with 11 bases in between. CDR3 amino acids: CASRVAEDYGYTF. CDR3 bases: TGTGCCAGCAGGGTCGCGGAAGACTATGGCTACACCTTC.

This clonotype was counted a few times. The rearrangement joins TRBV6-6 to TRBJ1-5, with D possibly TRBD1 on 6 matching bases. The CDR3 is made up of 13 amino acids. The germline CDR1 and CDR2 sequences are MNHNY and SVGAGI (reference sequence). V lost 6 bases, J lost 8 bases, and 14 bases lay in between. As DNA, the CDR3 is TGTGCCAGCAGCAAATACAGGGTTGAGCCCCAGCATTTT. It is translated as CASSKYRVEPQHF.

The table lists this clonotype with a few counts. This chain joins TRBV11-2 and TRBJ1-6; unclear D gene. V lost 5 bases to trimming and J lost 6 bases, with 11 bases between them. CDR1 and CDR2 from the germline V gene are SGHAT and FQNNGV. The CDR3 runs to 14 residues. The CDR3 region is CASSVVDGNSPLHF. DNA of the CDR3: TGTGCCAGCAGCGTAGTTGATGGTAATTCACCCCTCCACTTT. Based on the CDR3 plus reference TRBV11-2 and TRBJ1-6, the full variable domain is EAGVAQSPRYKIIEKRQSVAFWCNPISGHATLYWYQQILGQGPKLLIQFQNNGVVDDSQLPKDRFSAERLKGVDSTLKIQPAKLEDSAVYLCASSVVDGNSPLHFGNGTRLTVT.

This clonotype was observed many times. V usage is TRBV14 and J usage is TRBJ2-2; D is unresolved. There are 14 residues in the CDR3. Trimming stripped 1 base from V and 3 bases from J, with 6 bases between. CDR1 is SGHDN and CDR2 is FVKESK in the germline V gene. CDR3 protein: CASSQGLYTGELFF. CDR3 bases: TGTGCCAGCAGCCAAGGTCTTTACACCGGGGAGCTGTTTTTT.

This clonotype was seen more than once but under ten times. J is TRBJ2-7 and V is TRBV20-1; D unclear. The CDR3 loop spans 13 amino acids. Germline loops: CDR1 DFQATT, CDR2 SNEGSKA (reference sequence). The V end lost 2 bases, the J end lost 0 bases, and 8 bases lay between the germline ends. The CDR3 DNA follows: TGCAGTGCTAGAAAGGCAGGCTCCTACGAGCAGTACTTC. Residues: CSARKAGSYEQYF.

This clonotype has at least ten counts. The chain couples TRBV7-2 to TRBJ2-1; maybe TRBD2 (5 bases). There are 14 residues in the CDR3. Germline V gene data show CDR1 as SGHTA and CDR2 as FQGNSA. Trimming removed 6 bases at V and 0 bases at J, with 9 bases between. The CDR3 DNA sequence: TGTGCCAGCAGTCCGGGGTACTCCTACAATGAGCAGTTCTTC. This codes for CASSPGYSYNEQFF.

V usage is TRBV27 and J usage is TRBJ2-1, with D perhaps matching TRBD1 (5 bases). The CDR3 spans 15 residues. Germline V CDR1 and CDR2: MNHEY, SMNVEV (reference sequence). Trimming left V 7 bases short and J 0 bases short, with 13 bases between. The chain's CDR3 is CASTWGTHSYNEQFF. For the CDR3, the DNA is TGTGCCAGCACCTGGGGCACCCACTCCTACAATGAGCAGTTCTTC.

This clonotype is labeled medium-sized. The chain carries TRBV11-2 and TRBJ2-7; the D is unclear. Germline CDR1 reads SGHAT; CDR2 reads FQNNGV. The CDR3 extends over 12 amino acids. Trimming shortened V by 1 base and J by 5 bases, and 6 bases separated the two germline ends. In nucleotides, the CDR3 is TGTGCCAGCAGCTTAGGCGTTCACGAGCAGTACTTC. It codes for CASSLGVHEQYF.

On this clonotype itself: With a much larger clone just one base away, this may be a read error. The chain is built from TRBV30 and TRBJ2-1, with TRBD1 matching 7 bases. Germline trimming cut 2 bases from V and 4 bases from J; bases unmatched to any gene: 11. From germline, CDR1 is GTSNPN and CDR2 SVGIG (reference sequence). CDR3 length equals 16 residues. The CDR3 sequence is CAWSTALRDSYNEQFF. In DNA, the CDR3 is TGTGCCTGGAGTACGGCCCTCCGGGACAGTTACAATGAGCAGTTCTTC.

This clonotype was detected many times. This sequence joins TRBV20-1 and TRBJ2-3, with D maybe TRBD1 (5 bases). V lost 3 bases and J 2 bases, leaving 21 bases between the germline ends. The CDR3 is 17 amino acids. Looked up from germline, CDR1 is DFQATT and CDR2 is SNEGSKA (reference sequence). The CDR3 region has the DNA TGCAGTGCTAGCCTACGCAGGGCTGGGGAAAACACAGATACGCAGTATTTT. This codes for CSASLRRAGENTDTQYF.

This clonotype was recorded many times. CDR3 nucleotides: TGTGCCAGCAGCCAAGTCCACTTCGACAGGGGCGGCTATGGCTACACCTTC. Translation: CASSQVHFDRGGYGYTF. This chain connects TRBV14 to TRBJ1-2; 8 bases map to TRBD1. This CDR3 has 17 amino acids. Germline-derived CDR1 and CDR2 are SGHDN and FVKESK. V dropped 1 base and J dropped 4; count of bases not matched to a gene: 11.

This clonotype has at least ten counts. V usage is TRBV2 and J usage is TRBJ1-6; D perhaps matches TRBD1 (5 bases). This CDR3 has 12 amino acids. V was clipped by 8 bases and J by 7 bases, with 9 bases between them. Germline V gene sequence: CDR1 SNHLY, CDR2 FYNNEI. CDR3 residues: CASGHSNSPLHF. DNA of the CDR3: TGTGCCAGCGGACACTCCAATTCACCCCTCCACTTT.

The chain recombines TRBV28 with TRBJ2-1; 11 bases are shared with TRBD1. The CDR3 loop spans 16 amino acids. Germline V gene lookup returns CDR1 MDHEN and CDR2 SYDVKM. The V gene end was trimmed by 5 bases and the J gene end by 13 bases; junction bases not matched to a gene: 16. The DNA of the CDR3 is TGTGCCAGCAGTCTACTGGACAGGGGGCTAGGGAACATTCAGTTCTTC. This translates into CASSLLDRGLGNIQFF.

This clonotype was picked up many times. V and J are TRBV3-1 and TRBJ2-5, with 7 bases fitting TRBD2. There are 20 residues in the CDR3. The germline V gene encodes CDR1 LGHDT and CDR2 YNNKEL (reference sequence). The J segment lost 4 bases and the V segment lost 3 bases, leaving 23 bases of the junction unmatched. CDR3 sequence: CASSHKGKLAGEFLGETQYF. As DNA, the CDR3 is TGTGCCAGCAGCCATAAAGGCAAGCTGGCGGGAGAATTTTTAGGAGAGACCCAGTACTTC.

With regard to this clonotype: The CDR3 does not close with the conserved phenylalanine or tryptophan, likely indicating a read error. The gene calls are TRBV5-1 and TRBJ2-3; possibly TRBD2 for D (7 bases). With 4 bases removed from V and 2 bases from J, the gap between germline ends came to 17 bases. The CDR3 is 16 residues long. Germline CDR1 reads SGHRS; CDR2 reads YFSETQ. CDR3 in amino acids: CASSTNARGPTDTQYS. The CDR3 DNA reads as TGCGCCAGCAGCACGAACGCGCGGGGGCCCACAGATACGCAGTATTCT.

CDR3 protein: CASIYRGITFF. The CDR3, as DNA: TGTGCCAGCATATACAGGGGAATAACTTTCTTT. The chain recombines TRBV28 with TRBJ1-1; TRBD1 agrees at 7 bases. The V gene end was trimmed by 7 bases and the J gene end by 12 bases; junction bases not matched to a gene: 8. The CDR3 sequence is 11 residues long. Germline V lookup: CDR1 MDHEN, CDR2 SYDVKM.

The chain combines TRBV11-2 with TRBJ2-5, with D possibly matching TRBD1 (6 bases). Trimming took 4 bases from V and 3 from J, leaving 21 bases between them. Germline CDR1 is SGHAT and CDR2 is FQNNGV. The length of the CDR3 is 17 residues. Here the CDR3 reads CASSSSPGEPQEETQYF. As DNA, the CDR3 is TGTGCCAGCAGCTCCAGCCCAGGGGAGCCGCAAGAAGAGACCCAGTACTTC.

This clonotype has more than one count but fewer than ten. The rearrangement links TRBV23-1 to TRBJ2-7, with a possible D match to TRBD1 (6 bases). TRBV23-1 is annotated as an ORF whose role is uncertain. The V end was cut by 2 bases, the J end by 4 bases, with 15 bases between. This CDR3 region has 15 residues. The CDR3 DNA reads TGCGCCAGCAGTCAACTACTTGACAGGCCTTACGAGCAGTACTTC. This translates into CASSQLLDRPYEQYF.

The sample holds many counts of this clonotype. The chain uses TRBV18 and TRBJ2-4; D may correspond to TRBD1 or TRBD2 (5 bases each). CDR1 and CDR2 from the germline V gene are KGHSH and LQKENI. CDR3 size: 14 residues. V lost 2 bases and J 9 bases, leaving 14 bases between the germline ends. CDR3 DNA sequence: TGTGCCAGCTCACCAGGAAGAGGGGTGCGCATTCAGTACTTC. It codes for CASSPGRGVRIQYF.

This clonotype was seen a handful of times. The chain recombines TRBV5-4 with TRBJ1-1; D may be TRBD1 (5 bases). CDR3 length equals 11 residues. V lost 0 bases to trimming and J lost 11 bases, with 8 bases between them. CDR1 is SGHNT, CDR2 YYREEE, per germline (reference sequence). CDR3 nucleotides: TGTGCCAGCAGCTTGGCAGGGATGGCTTTCTTT. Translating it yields CASSLAGMAFF. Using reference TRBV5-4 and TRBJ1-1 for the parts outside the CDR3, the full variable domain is ETGVTQSPTHLIKTRGQQVTLRCSSQSGHNTVSWYQQALGQGPQFIFQYYREEENGRGNFPPRFSGLQFPNYSSELNVNALELDDSALYLCASSLAGMAFFGQGTRLTVV.